This T cell receptor (beta chain) was captured in a study of brain T cells in children with intractable seizures. Study observations and caveats: Patients' HCMV serostatus was unknown; virus specificity rests on CDR3 similarity alone. Pre-surgery blood may have been undersampled, hiding some clones.

Data came from immunoSEQ multiplex PCR; TCRdb stores just in-frame clones and leaves some out. In the table there are about 340,000 clones, approximately 93% of which are singletons. Sample time point: blood from clinic visit 5 months post-surgery; TSC patient then seizure free. Only cases whose brain tissue showed the highest T cell transcript signatures were sequenced. Before surgery, patients took at least one anti-epileptic drug. The germline CDR1 and CDR2 sequences are LGHDT and YNNKEL (reference sequence). The CDR3 totals 15 residues. The J segment lost 4 bases and the V segment lost 0 bases, leaving 3 bases of the junction unmatched. For this clone: Its antigen remains unidentified.

The sample was peripheral blood, taken less than 6 months after surgery. The chain joins TRBV3-1 (or the pseudogene TRBV3-2) to TRBJ2-5; TRBD2 agrees at 9 bases. The origin of this receptor is a boy in the first two years of life with tuberous sclerosis and intractable seizures. The CDR3 nucleotides read TGTGCCAGCAGCCAAGAAAAGCGGGAGGTAGAGACCCAGTACTTC. Encoded protein: CASSQEKREVETQYF.